Listed here are 27 T cell receptor beta chains from one sample, sequenced in a study of cytomegalovirus exposure and HLA in healthy donors. It was with 60 Vbeta and 13 Jbeta primers that the PCR ran. Assay: immunoSEQ multiplex PCR; the TCRdb copy retains only in-frame clones and omits some. The sample lists under 150,000 clones, approximately 80% occurring once. What was sequenced was PBMCs. The origin of the receptors is a woman in her forties in good health and CMV-seronegative.

The chain uses TRBV5-4 and TRBJ2-7, with TRBD1 matching 8 bases. CDR1 SGHNT and CDR2 YYREEE come from the germline V gene (reference sequence). The V gene end was trimmed by 3 bases and the J gene end by 7 bases; junction bases not matched to a gene: 12. CDR3 length: 15 residues. The CDR3 DNA is TGTGCCAGCAGCTCCCCCGGGACAGGTTCCCTGGAGCAGTACTTC. It is translated as CASSSPGTGSLEQYF.

This clone turned up a few times. This sequence joins TRBV4-1 and TRBJ2-1, with 10 bases identical to TRBD2. Looked up from germline, CDR1 is MGHRA and CDR2 is YSYEKL. V was clipped by 1 base and J by 8 bases; unmatched bases: 11. This CDR3 is 17 amino acids long. The CDR3 coding sequence is TGCGCCAGCAGCCAAGTGGACATGGGACTAGCGTCCCATGAGCAGTTCTTC. Its protein is CASSQVDMGLASHEQFF.

The chain carries TRBV20-1 and TRBJ2-5; D might be TRBD1 (5 bases). The CDR3 runs to 11 residues. Per the germline V gene, CDR1 is DFQATT and CDR2 is SNEGSKA (reference sequence). V gave up 5 bases and J gave up 1 base, with 5 bases separating them. CDR3 in amino acids: CSAGAQETQYF. Here the CDR3 DNA reads TGCAGTGCTGGGGCCCAAGAGACCCAGTACTTC.

V and J are TRBV28 and TRBJ1-5; D is uncertain. The germline V gene has CDR1 MDHEN and CDR2 SYDVKM. This CDR3 spans 12 amino acids. V lost 6 bases, J lost 3 bases, and 6 bases lay in between. The CDR3 DNA reads as TGTGCCAGCAGCCCCCTCAATCAGCCCCAGCATTTT. Residues: CASSPLNQPQHF.

J is TRBJ1-2 and V is TRBV7-2; 7 positions match TRBD1. The ends lost 5 bases at V and 4 bases at J; junction bases unmatched: 10. CDR1 and CDR2 (germline): SGHTA, FQGNSA. This CDR3 region has 15 residues. The CDR3 is CASSPPPGQFYGYTF. The CDR3 DNA follows: TGTGCCAGCAGCCCACCGCCGGGACAGTTCTATGGCTACACCTTC.

The chain employs TRBV5-1 and TRBJ2-3; 8 nucleotides line up with TRBD2. The ends lost 7 bases at V and 2 bases at J; junction bases unmatched: 12. The CDR3 length is 16 residues. Germline loops: CDR1 SGHRS, CDR2 YFSETQ. CDR3 amino acids: CASSLGGGGSTDTQYF. CDR3 DNA sequence: TGCGCCAGCTCTCTCGGGGGGGGCGGATCCACAGATACGCAGTATTTT.

This clone was observed a handful of times. V gene TRBV4-1 combines with J gene TRBJ2-2; perhaps TRBD2 as D (5 bases). CDR3 size: 17 residues. Between the trimmed V and J ends, which lost 0 bases and 4 bases, there was a span of 15 bases. Germline CDR1 and CDR2: MGHRA and YSYEKL. DNA of the CDR3: TGCGCCAGCAGCCAAGAAGGTGGCGCGGCGGGCACCGGGGAGCTGTTTTTT. Translated, it gives CASSQEGGAAGTGELFF.

The chain joins TRBV19 to TRBJ2-1; maybe TRBD1 (5 bases). The V end was cut by 2 bases, the J end by 6 bases, with 14 bases between. Germline loops: CDR1 LNHDA, CDR2 SQIVND (reference sequence). The CDR3 has 15 amino acids. The CDR3 sequence is CASSITGLGSNEQFF. In DNA, the CDR3 is TGTGCCAGTAGTATAACAGGCTTGGGGTCCAATGAGCAGTTCTTC. Combining the CDR3 with reference TRBV19 and TRBJ2-1 gives the whole variable domain DGGITQSPKYLFRKEGQNVTLSCEQNLNHDAMYWYRQDPGQGLRLIYYSQIVNDFQKGDIAEGYSVSREKKESFPLTVTSAQKNPTAFYLCASSITGLGSNEQFFGPGTRLTVL.

V and J are TRBV28 and TRBJ2-5; 11 nucleotides match TRBD2. After removal of 6 bases from V and 5 bases from J, the junction contained 8 bases not matched to a gene. The germline CDR1 and CDR2 sequences are MDHEN and SYDVKM. The CDR3 totals 15 residues. The chain's CDR3 is CASSSATSGMETQYF. The CDR3 DNA follows: TGTGCCAGCAGCTCAGCGACTAGCGGGATGGAGACCCAGTACTTC.

The chain is built from TRBV6-5 and TRBJ1-1; the match to TRBD1 covers 7 bases. V shed 5 bases and J 4 bases; nucleotides not matched to a gene: 7. The CDR3 consists of 14 residues. Germline CDR1 reads MNHEY; CDR2 reads SVGAGI. In nucleotides, the CDR3 is TGTGCCAGCAGTGTAATCAGGGACAGCACTGAAGCTTTCTTT. It specifies CASSVIRDSTEAFF.

This chain links TRBV5-1 with TRBJ2-5, with D unresolved. The CDR3 is 14 residues long. The ends were cut back, 3 bases at V and 4 bases at J, with 13 bases in the middle. Germline V lookup: CDR1 SGHRS, CDR2 YFSETQ. The CDR3 DNA is TGCGCCAGCAGCTCCTCGAACAGTGGAGAGACCCAGTACTTC. This gives the protein CASSSSNSGETQYF.

The chain couples TRBV10-3 to TRBJ1-2; 11 positions agree with TRBD1. This CDR3 region has 16 residues. Looked up from germline, CDR1 is ENHRY and CDR2 is SYGVKD. The J segment lost 7 bases and the V segment lost 4 bases, leaving 11 bases of the junction unmatched. CDR3: CAISVPPGQGEGGYTF. The DNA of the CDR3 is TGTGCCATCAGTGTACCCCCGGGACAGGGGGAAGGTGGCTACACCTTC.

The chain employs TRBV19 and TRBJ2-1; TRBD1 matches 7 bases. CDR1 is LNHDA, CDR2 SQIVND, per germline (reference sequence). J was trimmed by 0 bases and V by 5 bases; bases with no gene match: 7. The CDR3 has 16 amino acids. CDR3 sequence: CASSPQGPGSYNEQFF. The DNA for the CDR3 is TGTGCCAGTAGTCCACAGGGGCCCGGCTCCTACAATGAGCAGTTCTTC.

The chain combines TRBV5-1 with TRBJ1-1; D perhaps matches TRBD1 (5 bases). This CDR3 comprises 17 residues. The V and J ends lost 4 bases and 0 bases respectively, with 19 bases between them. Germline loops: CDR1 SGHRS, CDR2 YFSETQ. The DNA for the CDR3 is TGCGCCAGCAGCCTGGGGGTAGCGGCGGGGATGAACACTGAAGCTTTCTTT. Protein product: CASSLGVAAGMNTEAFF.

The V gene is TRBV12-5, the J gene TRBJ1-5; D gene uncertain. The CDR3 extends over 11 amino acids. The V and J ends lost 5 bases and 6 bases respectively, with 5 bases between them. The V gene's germline CDR1 is LGHNT and CDR2 FRNRAP. CDR3 amino acids: CASGPGQPQHF. CDR3 nucleotide sequence: TGTGCTAGTGGTCCCGGTCAGCCCCAGCATTTT.

This rearrangement joins TRBV14 to TRBJ1-5, with 7 positions matching TRBD1. CDR1 is SGHDN, CDR2 FVKESK, per germline. Trimming removed 4 bases from V and 2 bases from J; junction bases left unmatched: 2. The CDR3 has 14 residues. The CDR3 DNA sequence: TGTGCCAGCAGCCGTACAGGGGGCAATCAGCCCCAGCATTTT. Amino acid sequence: CASSRTGGNQPQHF.

The V call is TRBV2, the J call TRBJ1-3, with D hard to call. Germline lookup yields CDR1 SNHLY and CDR2 FYNNEI. The CDR3 is 15 amino acids. V lost 2 bases, J lost 0 bases, and 8 bases lay in between. In nucleotides, the CDR3 is TGTGCCAGCAGTGAACAGGCATTCTCTGGAAACACCATATATTTT. This gives the protein CASSEQAFSGNTIYF.

The gene calls are TRBV2 and TRBJ2-7; possibly TRBD2 for D (6 bases). The CDR3 length is 14 residues. The germline V gene encodes CDR1 SNHLY and CDR2 FYNNEI. V lost 6 bases and J lost 4, with 16 bases in between. This CDR3 reads CASRWGDGRYEQYF. The DNA for the CDR3 is TGTGCCAGCAGGTGGGGGGATGGTCGGTACGAGCAGTACTTC.

A remark on this clone: Mismatch with germline at one junction end may stem from a read error. The chain joins TRBV4-3 to TRBJ1-4; possibly TRBD1 for D (6 bases). Germline CDR1 reads LGHNA; CDR2 reads YSLEER. The CDR3 extends over 16 amino acids. The CDR3 DNA reads TGCGCCCGCAGCCAAGATAGGGGGTTTACTAATGAAAAACTGTTTTTT. Protein: CARSQDRGFTNEKLFF.

The chain links TRBV29-1 to TRBJ1-3; D gene unclear. V dropped 7 bases and J dropped 0 bases, with 7 bases sitting between them. CDR1 and CDR2 (germline): SQVTM, ANQGSEA. This CDR3 comprises 12 residues. In DNA, the CDR3 is TGCAGCGCGCGGGACTCTGGAAACACCATATATTTT. Residues: CSARDSGNTIYF.

This chain joins TRBV9 and TRBJ1-2, with 10 bases aligning to TRBD1. V was pared by 4 bases and J by 8 bases, with 8 bases of the junction left unmatched. Germline CDR1 is SGDLS and CDR2 is YYNGEE. The CDR3 loop spans 14 amino acids. The CDR3 DNA reads as TGTGCCAGCAGCCCATCTGACAGGGGGCGAGGCTACACCTTC. Translation: CASSPSDRGRGYTF.

The rearrangement uses TRBV10-3 and TRBJ2-2, with 7 bases lining up with TRBD2. Unmatched junction bases numbered 7, after V lost 1 base and J lost 5 bases. CDR1 ENHRY and CDR2 SYGVKD come from the germline V gene. This CDR3 is built from 16 residues. CDR3 residues: CAISELREMATGELFF. In DNA, the CDR3 is TGTGCCATCAGTGAGTTGCGGGAGATGGCGACCGGGGAGCTGTTTTTT.

This clone was seen more than once but under ten times. A junction boundary mismatches the germline segment, possibly from a read error. V usage is TRBV4-2 and J usage is TRBJ1-1; 8 bases are a match to TRBD1. Germline V lookup: CDR1 LGHNA, CDR2 YNFKEQ. CDR3 size: 13 residues. The CDR3 DNA follows: TGTGCCAGCAGCCGGGAGTCCCCACAGGGGGGGCTCTTT. Amino acids: CASSRESPQGGLF.

The chain carries TRBV10-3 and TRBJ1-4, with TRBD1 matching 8 bases. The CDR3 length is 14 residues. Germline CDR1 ENHRY, CDR2 SYGVKD. Germline trimming cut 4 bases from V and 8 bases from J; bases unmatched to any gene: 6. CDR3 sequence reads: CAISVDREDEKLFF. Here the CDR3 DNA reads TGTGCCATCAGTGTGGACAGGGAGGACGAAAAACTGTTTTTT.

This clone was seen more than once but under ten times. This chain joins TRBV14 and TRBJ2-1; 9 positions match TRBD2. V was pared by 5 bases and J by 7 bases, with 12 bases of the junction left unmatched. Germline V gives CDR1 SGHDN, CDR2 FVKESK. This CDR3 spans 16 amino acids. The CDR3 here is CASSLTPASGANEQFF. The CDR3 DNA reads TGTGCCAGCAGCTTGACCCCGGCTAGCGGGGCAAATGAGCAGTTCTTC.

This clone was picked up a small number of times. The chain carries TRBV7-2 and TRBJ2-2; TRBD1 is a possible D gene (5 bases). Per the germline V gene, CDR1 is SGHTA and CDR2 is FQGNSA. The CDR3 spans 15 residues. The V gene lost 1 base and the J gene lost 3 bases, with 9 bases spanning the gap. The DNA for the CDR3 is TGTGCCAGCAGCTTAGGGGTAGGGGACACCGGGGAGCTGTTTTTT. It specifies CASSLGVGDTGELFF.

The chain carries TRBV19 and TRBJ2-2; 8 nucleotides line up with TRBD1. Losses at the gene ends were 7 bases for V and 6 bases for J; bases not matched to a gene: 4. The V gene's germline CDR1 is LNHDA and CDR2 SQIVND (reference sequence). CDR3 length: 13 amino acids. DNA of the CDR3: TGTGCCAGTACCGGGACAGGAGCCGGGGAGCTGTTTTTT. This encodes CASTGTGAGELFF.